Each of the 4 T cell receptor beta chains below was sequenced from the same sample in a study of CD8+CD57+ T cells in acquired aplastic anemia. Genomic DNA constituted the template upon which TCR beta VDJ and CDR3 profiling was performed. TCRdb redid the calling of the reads with MiXCR, one entry per CDR3 protein. The sample shows some 160,000 distinct CDR3 sequences, more than 45% of them seen only once. The patients chosen for sequencing had shown expansion of CD8+CD57+ cells (detected by flow cytometry). The sample comprised sorted CD4+, CD8+, or CD8+CD57+ T cells (not recorded which) from PBMCs. Receptor source: a human donor with aplastic anemia.

This clonotype was counted between two and nine times. In DNA form, the CDR3 reads TGTGCCAGCAGCTTTGCCTTACTATACAATGAGCAGTTCTTC. It is translated as CASSFALLYNEQFF. The chain combines TRBV7-2 with TRBJ2-1; D is undetermined. This CDR3 contains 14 residues. Trimming removed 3 bases from V and 4 bases from J, with 10 bases in between. Germline CDR1 SGHTA, CDR2 FQGNSA.

At least ten counts were recorded for this clonotype. This chain links TRBV6-1 with TRBJ1-2; D gene uncertain. CDR1 is MNHNS and CDR2 is SASEGT in the germline V gene. The V and J ends lost 4 bases and 7 bases respectively, with 4 bases between them. The CDR3 runs to 10 residues. In DNA, the CDR3 is TGTGCCAGCAGTGTAATTGGCTACACCTTC. Its translation is CASSVIGYTF.

The rearrangement uses TRBV19 and TRBJ1-2; D not resolved. Trimming removed 3 bases from V and 4 bases from J, with 9 bases in between. Germline V gene sequence: CDR1 LNHDA, CDR2 SQIVND (reference sequence). The CDR3 is made up of 13 amino acids. Here the CDR3 DNA reads TGTGCCAGTAGTATGCCCAGACTCTATGGCTACACCTTC. This gives the protein CASSMPRLYGYTF.

The V call is TRBV24-1, the J call TRBJ1-1; D call uncertain. The CDR3 has 16 amino acids. Germline V gene data show CDR1 as KGHDR and CDR2 as SFDVKD. The V gene lost 10 bases and the J gene lost 1 base, with 21 bases spanning the gap. The CDR3 coding sequence is TGTGCCACAGTGAATGGGGAAGGGCCGCCGAACACTGAAGCTTTCTTT. It specifies CATVNGEGPPNTEAFF.